This T cell receptor beta chain derives from a study of blood T cells in healthy people across ages. The germline V gene encodes CDR1 SGHTA and CDR2 FQGNSA. V shed 4 bases and J 8 bases; nucleotides not matched to a gene: 6. This CDR3 has 14 amino acids. Next came a second PCR, run for about 7 to 12 cycles, which used a sample-barcoded 5' primer along with a J-beta primer mix. Every cDNA molecule carried a tag from a template-switch adaptor bearing 12 random nucleotides. TCRdb independently ran MiXCR on the 5' RACE reads; one entry per CDR3 protein. Of hundreds of thousands of distinct CDR3 sequences listed, less than 80% are singletons. The study's findings and limits: The long-lived group displayed more naive CD4+ cells, plus higher diversity, than the aged donors did.

In terms of origin and age, donors were healthy Caucasian individuals from Russia aged about 6 to 90. Investigators took about 10 milliliters of peripheral blood from every donor. This clonotype was counted between two and nine times. Its antigen is unknown. Sequencing used blood. This TCR was recovered from a man aged 25 to 40 in good health. V gene TRBV7-2 combines with J gene TRBJ2-1; 9 bases match TRBD2. Here the CDR3 DNA reads TGTGCCAGCAGCTGGGGACTAGCAGGCGATGAGCAGTTCTTC. Translated, it gives CASSWGLAGDEQFF. Full variable domain (rest looked up from reference TRBV7-2 and TRBJ2-1): GAGVSQSPSNKVTEKGKDVELRCDPISGHTALYWYRQSLGQGLEFLIYFQGNSAPDKSGLPSDRFSAERTGGSVSTLTIQRTQQEDSAVYLCASSWGLAGDEQFFGPGTRLTVL.